Sequencing of this T cell receptor (beta chain) was carried out in a study of human T cells and chemical hapten exposure. Study background: DPC 0.01% went on the upper back by patch test, with reading at 6 days. General study points: After DPC sensitization, TCRs above 1 in 1000 frequency showed no change. Alopecia affected the donors, so their immune response may differ from healthy people's.

Each CDR3 protein gets one entry after TCRdb re-called the RACE reads with MiXCR. The sample has about 82,000 distinct CDR3 sequences, more than 9% seen once; the top ten hold 4% to 5.5%. Described time point: patch test 2, 6 weeks after DPC sensitization. As for treatment: therapeutic diphenylcyclopropenone sensitization with weekly scalp DPC. Staff drew blood before applying each patch test. This clonotype has more than one count but fewer than ten. Its antigen remains unknown. The source material was whole blood, sampled in connection with sensitization to the hapten diphenylcyclopropenone (DPC). This TCR came from a woman between 50 and 59 years old with alopecia areata. Some clones in this sample may be carry-over from other donors' samples.

This CDR3 reads CASQREYAGELFF. DNA of the CDR3: TGTGCCAGCCAGCGGGAGTATGCCGGGGAGCTGTTTTTT. This chain connects TRBV7-2 to TRBJ2-2, with 8 bases that match TRBD2. Germline-derived CDR1 and CDR2 are SGHTA and FQGNSA. The J segment lost 6 bases and the V segment lost 8 bases, leaving 5 bases of the junction unmatched. The CDR3 is 13 amino acids.